Listed here is a single TCR beta chain. What it binds is not known. The identical CDR3 is also encoded by other nucleotide sequences in the sample. Recent vaccinations or acute infections were absent in the healthy HIV-negative adult donors. The data were obtained in a study of shared clonotypes between healthy human individuals. Study-wide results and limits: Naive subsets tended to show greater estimated richness than memory subsets. A limitation of the genetic and exposure-history diversity represented arose from few donors.

The J segment lost 4 bases and the V segment lost 6 bases, leaving 5 bases of the junction unmatched. CDR3 size: 14 residues. Germline V gives CDR1 MDHEN, CDR2 SYDVKM. Deep-level assay runs were performed. TCRdb's table, derived via immunoSEQ multiplex PCR, lists solely in-frame clones and lacks some. This table holds approximately 1.4 million clones, approximately 98% found once. Sequencing input: naive CD4+ T cells sorted from blood. Subset indicated: CD45RA+ positively selected. The V and J genes are TRBV28 and TRBJ2-7, with TRBD2 matching 11 bases. The receptor's source is a man aged 30-40 years in good health. CDR3 nucleotides: TGTGCCAGCAGCTTAGCGGGAGGGCCGTACGAGCAGTACTTC. It translates to CASSLAGGPYEQYF.